A single sample gave rise to the 17 T cell receptor beta chains below, sequenced in a study of T cells of healthy individuals. TCRdb used MiXCR to reprocess the 5' RACE reads, holding one entry per CDR3 protein. The sample holds about 57,000 distinct CDR3 sequences, around 15% seen once. Receptor source: a human donor in good health.

This clonotype was counted between two and nine times. The chain carries TRBV28 and TRBJ2-3; 12 bases are a match to TRBD2. The CDR3 is made up of 14 amino acids. In germline, CDR1 is MDHEN, CDR2 SYDVKM. The trim removed 4 bases at V and 8 bases at J, leaving 4 bases unmatched. Written as DNA, the CDR3 is TGTGCCAGCAGTTCTAGCGGGGGGGCCCTTACGCAGTATTTT. Translation: CASSSSGGALTQYF.

In its sample, this clonotype was seen a few times. The chain has TRBV25-1 and TRBJ2-2; 7 nucleotides agree with TRBD2. Per the germline V gene, CDR1 is MGHDK and CDR2 is SYGVNS. Germline trimming cut 7 bases from V and 6 bases from J; bases unmatched to any gene: 8. The CDR3 totals 14 residues. Here the CDR3 reads CASTLFGGSGELFF. Here the CDR3 DNA reads TGTGCCAGCACTTTATTCGGGGGGTCCGGGGAGCTGTTTTTT.

The chain couples TRBV29-1 to TRBJ2-5; TRBD1 aligns across 9 bases. Losses at the gene ends were 6 bases for V and 6 bases for J; bases not matched to a gene: 17. The CDR3 has 16 amino acids. CDR1 is SQVTM, CDR2 ANQGSEA, per germline. CDR3 protein: CSVLVGPGQGMKTQYF. In nucleotides, the CDR3 is TGCAGCGTCCTAGTAGGTCCGGGACAGGGTATGAAGACCCAGTACTTC.

CDR3 in DNA: TGTGCCAGCAGCGGGCTAAGTAGCACAGATACGCAGTATTTT. Translating gives CASSGLSSTDTQYF. The V and J genes are TRBV7-2 and TRBJ2-3; the D is unclear. This CDR3 has 14 amino acids. Per germline, CDR1 SGHTA and CDR2 FQGNSA. Trimming took 5 bases from V and 0 from J, leaving 9 bases between them.

The V and J genes are TRBV6-6 and TRBJ2-3, with 10 bases aligning to TRBD1. CDR3 size: 14 residues. Germline-derived CDR1 and CDR2 are MNHNY and SVGAGI (reference sequence). V was clipped by 10 bases and J by 7 bases; unmatched bases: 11. Here the CDR3 DNA reads TGTGCCACTGAGAGGGGACAGGGGTACAATACGCAGTATTTT. Residues: CATERGQGYNTQYF.

This rearrangement joins TRBV20-1 to TRBJ1-6; TRBD1 matches at 10 bases. CDR1 is DFQATT and CDR2 is SNEGSKA in the germline V gene (reference sequence). With 5 bases clipped from V and 0 bases from J, the junction kept 4 bases outside the gene matches. There are 16 residues in the CDR3. The CDR3: CSAPGQGSSYNSPLHF. For the CDR3, the DNA is TGCAGTGCTCCGGGACAGGGGAGCTCCTATAATTCACCCCTCCACTTT.

The rearrangement links TRBV5-1 to TRBJ2-5, with 10 bases lining up with TRBD1. The CDR3 is made up of 19 amino acids. The germline gives CDR1 SGHRS, CDR2 YFSETQ. With 0 bases clipped from V and 6 bases from J, the junction kept 17 bases outside the gene matches. The CDR3 is CASSLAVASDRGPWKTQYF. The CDR3 region has the DNA TGCGCCAGCAGCTTGGCCGTCGCCTCCGACAGGGGGCCATGGAAGACCCAGTACTTC.

This clonotype was seen repeatedly, ten times or more. J is TRBJ1-4 and V is TRBV18; TRBD1 agrees at 8 bases. V shed 3 bases, J shed 4 bases, and the junction held 1 base outside the gene matches. The CDR3 contains 14 residues. The germline CDR1 and CDR2 sequences are KGHSH and LQKENI. Here the CDR3 reads CASSPGQDNEKLFF. The CDR3 region has the DNA TGTGCCAGCTCACCGGGACAGGATAATGAAAAACTGTTTTTT.

This chain connects TRBV2 to TRBJ2-7; D gene uncertain. CDR1 is SNHLY, CDR2 FYNNEI, per germline. V shed 6 bases and J shed 6 bases, with 15 bases lying between them. This CDR3 region has 13 residues. For the CDR3, the DNA is TGTGCCAGCAGGAACGCCCGGGTCTCCGAGCAGTACTTC. Translated: CASRNARVSEQYF. Combining the CDR3 with reference TRBV2 and TRBJ2-7 gives the whole variable domain EPEVTQTPSHQVTQMGQEVILRCVPISNHLYFYWYRQILGQKVEFLVSFYNNEISEKSEIFDDQFSVERPDGSNFTLKIRSTKLEDSAMYFCASRNARVSEQYFGPGTRLTVT.

This clonotype has just a few counts. CDR3 sequence (DNA): TGTGCCAGCAGCCCAGGACAGGGGGATAATTCACCCCTCCACTTT. Its translation: CASSPGQGDNSPLHF. The chain joins TRBV7-9 to TRBJ1-6, with 10 bases fitting TRBD1. After removal of 5 bases from V and 5 bases from J, the junction contained 3 bases not matched to a gene. This CDR3 is 15 amino acids long. Germline assignment: CDR1 SEHNR and CDR2 FQNEAQ (reference sequence).

The chain couples TRBV6-2 or TRBV6-3 to TRBJ2-5; 9 bases agree with TRBD2. This CDR3 is 18 amino acids long. J lost 5 bases, V lost 6 bases, and 19 bases had no gene match. Germline V gene lookup returns CDR1 MNHEY and CDR2 SVGEGT. CDR3 sequence: CASRRFGYSGSVGETQYF. CDR3 nucleotide sequence: TGTGCCAGCAGACGTTTCGGGTATAGCGGGAGCGTTGGGGAGACCCAGTACTTC.

The V gene is TRBV2, the J gene TRBJ2-2; D could derive from TRBD1 or TRBD2 (5 bases each). Germline loops: CDR1 SNHLY, CDR2 FYNNEI. The CDR3 contains 15 residues. Trimming pared 6 bases from V and 4 bases from J, leaving 15 bases between. The CDR3 sequence: CASRAQGVGTGELFF. The CDR3, as DNA: TGTGCCAGCAGGGCCCAGGGAGTCGGCACCGGGGAGCTGTTTTTT.

As to this clonotype: This clone may be a read error of a much larger clone one base away. The chain recombines TRBV6-2 or TRBV6-3 with TRBJ2-5; D not resolved. CDR1 is MNHEY and CDR2 is SVGEGT in the germline V gene. The CDR3 contains 13 residues. DNA for the CDR3: TGTGCCAGCTGTACCGTTATCCAAGAGACCAAGTACTTC. Its translation: CASCTVIQETKYF.

This clonotype was seen only a few times. This chain links TRBV18 with TRBJ1-1; 9 bases line up with TRBD1. J lost 3 bases, V lost 3 bases, and 5 bases had no gene match. This CDR3 comprises 15 residues. The germline CDR1 and CDR2 sequences are KGHSH and LQKENI. CDR3 sequence reads: CASSPDRGHDTEAFF. DNA of the CDR3: TGTGCCAGCTCACCGGACAGGGGCCATGACACTGAAGCTTTCTTT. Complete variable domain (other parts from reference TRBV18 and TRBJ1-1): NAGVMQNPRHLVRRRGQEARLRCSPMKGHSHVYWYRQLPEEGLKFMVYLQKENIIDESGMPKERFSAEFPKEGPSILRIQQVVRGDSAAYFCASSPDRGHDTEAFFGQGTRLTVV.

This chain connects TRBV7-9 to TRBJ2-5; the D is unclear. CDR3 size: 14 residues. V was cut by 4 bases and J by 2 bases, with 11 bases left in between. CDR1 and CDR2 from the germline V gene are SEHNR and FQNEAQ (reference sequence). The CDR3 loop reads CASSSPLQQETQYF. DNA of the CDR3: TGTGCCAGCAGCTCCCCCTTGCAACAAGAGACCCAGTACTTC.

This clonotype was detected ten times or more. V gene TRBV15 combines with J gene TRBJ2-2; D remains unclear. The CDR3 consists of 13 residues. Trimming took off 5 bases at V and 9 bases at J, with 13 bases between the two ends. The germline gives CDR1 LNHNV, CDR2 YYDKDF (reference sequence). The CDR3 reads CATSGRGVRELFF. The CDR3 coding sequence is TGTGCCACCAGCGGTCGAGGAGTCAGGGAGCTGTTTTTT.

The V call is TRBV9, the J call TRBJ1-4; D gene ambiguous. V lost 3 bases, J lost 9 bases, and 12 bases lay in between. Germline V gene lookup returns CDR1 SGDLS and CDR2 YYNGEE. The CDR3 runs to 13 residues. Here the CDR3 DNA reads TGTGCCAGCAGCGAAGGGAGGGATAAAAAACTGTTTTTT. Translated: CASSEGRDKKLFF. The variable domain in full, completed from reference TRBV9 and TRBJ1-4, reads DSGVTQTPKHLITATGQRVTLRCSPRSGDLSVYWYQQSLDQGLQFLIQYYNGEERAKGNILERFSAQQFPDLHSELNLSSLELGDSALYFCASSEGRDKKLFFGSGTQLSVL.